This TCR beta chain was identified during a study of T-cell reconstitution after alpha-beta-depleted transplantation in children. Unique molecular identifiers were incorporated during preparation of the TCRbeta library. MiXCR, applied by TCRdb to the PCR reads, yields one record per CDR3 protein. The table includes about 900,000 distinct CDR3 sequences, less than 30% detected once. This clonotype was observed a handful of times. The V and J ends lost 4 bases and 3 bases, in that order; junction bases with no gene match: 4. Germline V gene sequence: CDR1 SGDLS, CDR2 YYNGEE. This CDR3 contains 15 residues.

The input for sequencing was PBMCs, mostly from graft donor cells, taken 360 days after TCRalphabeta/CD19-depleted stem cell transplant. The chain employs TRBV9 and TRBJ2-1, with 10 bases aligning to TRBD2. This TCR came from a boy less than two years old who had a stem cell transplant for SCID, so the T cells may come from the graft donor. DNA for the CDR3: TGTGCCAGCAGCACCCGACTAGCGGGCTACAATGAGCAGTTCTTC. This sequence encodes CASSTRLAGYNEQFF. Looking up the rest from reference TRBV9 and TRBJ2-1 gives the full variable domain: DSGVTQTPKHLITATGQRVTLRCSPRSGDLSVYWYQQSLDQGLQFLIQYYNGEERAKGNILERFSAQQFPDLHSELNLSSLELGDSALYFCASSTRLAGYNEQFFGPGTRLTVL.